Shown below are 7 T cell receptor beta chains from a single sample sequenced in a study of blood T cells in healthy people across ages. Alongside a J-beta primer mix, a sample-barcoded 5' primer served in a second PCR lasting about 7 to 12 cycles. One entry per CDR3 protein results from TCRdb running MiXCR on the 5' RACE reads. The repertoire holds approximately 850,000 distinct CDR3 sequences, with about 62% as singletons. Input material: blood. These receptor sequences come from a young man in good health.

The CDR3 bases are TGTGCCAGCAGCCAAGGGGGAATCCAAGAGACCCAGTACTTC. Amino acid sequence: CASSQGGIQETQYF. The chain links TRBV3-1 to TRBJ2-5; D remains ambiguous. Trimming removed 1 base at V and 1 base at J, with 7 bases between. The germline gives CDR1 LGHDT, CDR2 YNNKEL (reference sequence). The CDR3 runs to 14 residues.

CDR3 amino acids: CASSYSIPGTGELFF. The CDR3 DNA sequence: TGTGCCAGCAGTTACTCGATCCCCGGTACCGGGGAGCTGTTTTTT. The rearrangement uses TRBV6-5 and TRBJ2-2, with unresolved D. The ends were cut back, 0 bases at V and 5 bases at J, with 10 bases in the middle. This CDR3 comprises 15 residues. Germline CDR1 is MNHEY and CDR2 is SVGAGI.

The chain joins TRBV6-1 to TRBJ2-1, with TRBD2 as a possible D gene (6 bases). Trimming stripped 4 bases from V and 3 bases from J, with 7 bases between. In germline, CDR1 is MNHNS, CDR2 SASEGT. CDR3 length equals 13 residues. The DNA of the CDR3 is TGTGCCAGCAGTGCCGGGAGCTACAATGAGCAGTTCTTC. Amino acids: CASSAGSYNEQFF.

The chain employs TRBV7-3 and TRBJ2-3, with 9 bases matching TRBD2. This CDR3 region has 16 residues. V was clipped by 5 bases and J by 2 bases; unmatched bases: 8. From germline, CDR1 is SGHTA and CDR2 FQGTGA. The CDR3 here is CASSPGTSPHTDTQYF. In DNA form, the CDR3 reads TGTGCCAGCAGCCCCGGGACTAGCCCCCACACAGATACGCAGTATTTT.

This clonotype showed up just a few times. The V and J genes are TRBV28 and TRBJ1-5; possibly TRBD1 for D (5 bases). The CDR3 extends over 17 amino acids. Germline V CDR1 and CDR2: MDHEN, SYDVKM. V dropped 3 bases and J dropped 1 base, with 16 bases sitting between them. CDR3 sequence (DNA): TGTGCCAGCAGTTTGCGGACCCGGGGGGGAAGCAATCAGCCCCAGCATTTT. Its protein is CASSLRTRGGSNQPQHF.

This clonotype has only a few counts. The chain combines TRBV29-1 with TRBJ1-5; no clear D gene. Per the germline V gene, CDR1 is SQVTM and CDR2 is ANQGSEA. There are 12 residues in the CDR3. The V gene lost 4 bases and the J gene lost 4 bases, with 8 bases spanning the gap. This CDR3 is CSVGHTNQPQHF. The CDR3 coding sequence is TGCAGCGTTGGCCACACAAATCAGCCCCAGCATTTT.

The chain is built from TRBV12-3 or TRBV12-4 and TRBJ2-2, with 7 positions matching TRBD2. V gave up 3 bases and J gave up 0 bases; unmatched junction bases: 7. This CDR3 is built from 17 residues. The CDR3 DNA follows: TGTGCCAGCAGTTTCGGGGGTGCGGGAGCGAACACCGGGGAGCTGTTTTTT. Translating it yields CASSFGGAGANTGELFF.